This TCR beta chain was recovered during a study of T-cell memory formation after mild COVID-19. CDR1 and CDR2 from the germline V gene are KGHDR and SFDVKD. The CDR3 has 15 amino acids. V lost 4 bases and J 8 bases, leaving 18 bases between the germline ends. Whole-study results and caveats: In pre-infection memory, a portion of responding clones appeared, which suggested that cross-reactive memory joined.

Using its own MiXCR run on the 5' RACE reads, TCRdb lists one record per CDR3 protein. The sample holds 450,000 to 650,000 distinct CDR3 sequences, approximately 18% seen once. This clonotype was seen a handful of times. Its antigen is not identified. The chain carries TRBV24-1 and TRBJ2-3; D not resolved. This TCR came from an adult woman who had mild COVID-19 (a few samples of this study predate the infection). Cell type and time point are not known. Source material: PBMCs or a T cell subset sorted from them (not recorded which). The CDR3 is CATSDPDSGSGTQYF. In DNA form, the CDR3 reads TGTGCCACCAGTGACCCGGATTCTGGCAGTGGTACGCAGTATTTT.